The next 9 T cell receptor beta chains were all read from a single sample in a study of control samples from healthy donors and cancer patients (TCRdb year 2020). Libraries were constructed by the immunoSEQ multiplex PCR assay. Not all clones reach the TCRdb copy of this immuneACCESS table, which keeps in-frame sequences only. Checked studies attribute under half of the gap to unresolved V genes and leave the rest unexplained. The sample data list approximately 80,000 clones, and approximately 90% of these were observed just once. The ten largest clones take up more than 5.5% of the sample. The specimen was blood. The source of these receptors is a woman aged 45-60 years in good health.

V usage is TRBV14 and J usage is TRBJ2-7, with D perhaps matching TRBD2 (5 bases). CDR1 and CDR2 (germline): SGHDN, FVKESK. The V end was cut by 0 bases, the J end by 3 bases, with 12 bases between. The CDR3 sequence is 15 residues long. The DNA of the CDR3 is TGTGCCAGCAGCCAAGAAGGATCGGGGTACTACGAGCAGTACTTC. Its protein product is CASSQEGSGYYEQYF. The variable domain in full, with the rest retrieved from reference TRBV14 and TRBJ2-7, is EAGVTQFPSHSVIEKGQTVTLRCDPISGHDNLYWYRRVMGKEIKFLLHFVKESKQDESGMPNNRFLAERTGGTYSTLKVQPAELEDSGVYFCASSQEGSGYYEQYFGPGTRLTVT.

V and J are TRBV14 and TRBJ1-2; 8 positions match TRBD1. The CDR3 has 13 amino acids. J lost 5 bases, V lost 1 base, and 0 bases had no gene match. Germline V gene sequence: CDR1 SGHDN, CDR2 FVKESK. The CDR3 coding sequence is TGTGCCAGCAGCCAAGGGACAGGGTATGGCTACACCTTC. This translates into CASSQGTGYGYTF. The whole variable domain, filled in from reference TRBV14 and TRBJ1-2, reads EAGVTQFPSHSVIEKGQTVTLRCDPISGHDNLYWYRRVMGKEIKFLLHFVKESKQDESGMPNNRFLAERTGGTYSTLKVQPAELEDSGVYFCASSQGTGYGYTFGSGTRLTVV.

The chain has TRBV5-1 and TRBJ1-6; TRBD1 agrees at 9 bases. V was pared by 2 bases and J by 8 bases, with 5 bases of the junction left unmatched. The germline V gene has CDR1 SGHRS and CDR2 YFSETQ. The CDR3 covers 15 residues. The DNA for the CDR3 is TGCGCCAGCAGCTTTAGTAGGGACAGGGATTCACCCCTCCACTTT. Translated, it gives CASSFSRDRDSPLHF.

The chain couples TRBV6-5 to TRBJ1-2; no definite D call. The CDR3 runs 13 residues. Trimming left V 0 bases short and J 8 bases short, with 10 bases between. Germline V lookup: CDR1 MNHEY, CDR2 SVGAGI. The CDR3 here is CASSYSRERGYTF. For the CDR3, the DNA is TGTGCCAGCAGTTACTCCCGAGAACGAGGCTACACCTTC.

The CDR3 DNA reads as TGTGCCAGCAGTTACAACCCCGGGACAGGGACTGTTCACTATGGCTACACCTTC. Its translation is CASSYNPGTGTVHYGYTF. The V call is TRBV11-2, the J call TRBJ1-2, with 9 nucleotides matching TRBD1. Germline CDR1 reads SGHAT; CDR2 reads FQNNGV. V shed 6 bases and J 3 bases; nucleotides not matched to a gene: 17. The CDR3 sequence is 18 residues long.

This clone was detected only once. The rearrangement joins TRBV24-1 to TRBJ1-2; D ambiguous. The CDR3 has 11 residues. The germline V and J ends were trimmed by 4 bases and 4 bases, with 3 bases remaining between them. CDR1 KGHDR and CDR2 SFDVKD come from the germline V gene. CDR3 nucleotide sequence: TGTGCCACCAGTGACCTCTATGGCTACACCTTC. Amino acid sequence: CATSDLYGYTF.

This rearrangement joins TRBV30 to TRBJ1-2; TRBD1 matches 9 bases. The CDR3 extends over 14 amino acids. Losses at the gene ends were 1 base for V and 8 bases for J; bases not matched to a gene: 8. Germline V lookup: CDR1 GTSNPN, CDR2 SVGIG (reference sequence). CDR3 sequence reads: CAWSEQGAVTGYTF. DNA of the CDR3: TGTGCCTGGAGTGAACAGGGGGCGGTAACGGGCTACACCTTC.

This chain joins TRBV27 and TRBJ2-3; D unclear. Germline V gene lookup returns CDR1 MNHEY and CDR2 SMNVEV (reference sequence). V was trimmed by 4 bases and J by 2 bases, leaving 7 bases between them. The CDR3 has 13 residues. CDR3 DNA: TGTGCCAGCAGTTCACCTAACACAGATACGCAGTATTTT. It codes for CASSSPNTDTQYF.

This clone was observed a few times. The chain uses TRBV13 and TRBJ2-7, with D perhaps matching TRBD1 (6 bases). The germline V and J ends were trimmed by 2 bases and 6 bases, with 14 bases remaining between them. The CDR3 extends over 14 amino acids. CDR1 is PRHDT and CDR2 is FYEKMQ in the germline V gene (reference sequence). CDR3 nucleotides: TGTGCCAGCAGCTTACTACAGGGTGGCGCCGAGCAGTACTTC. It codes for CASSLLQGGAEQYF.